A selection of T cell receptor beta chains follows, all from one sample in a study of T cell repertoires in cytomegalovirus infection. TCRdb re-derived calls from the reads in MiXCR, one entry per CDR3 protein. The sample consists of a few hundred thousand distinct CDR3 sequences, under 45% of them appearing once. These receptors lack a known antigen. The sample consisted of cultured PBMCs, taken from culture after CMV antigen stimulation. All receptors come from a human donor in good health (CMV status not recorded). Some clones in this sample may be carry-over from other donors' samples. CDR3s include the opening cysteine and the closing phenylalanine or tryptophan. The order of the fields is clone size, CDR3 length, D gene, V gene, J gene, CDR3 DNA, CDR3 protein. D genes are given only for firm matches. Clone size is shown for a subset of rows, as once, few, many or a class of expanded clone.

clone_size: -
cdr3_length: 12
d_call: -
v_call: TRBV12-3/TRBV12-4
j_call: TRBJ2-7
cdr3_nt: TGTGCCAGCAGTCCCGGTGGTAGCGGTACGTACTTC
cdr3_aa: CASSPGGSGTYF

clone_size: -
cdr3_length: 13
d_call: -
v_call: TRBV6-1
j_call: TRBJ2-7
cdr3_nt: TGTGCCAGCAGTGAAGGGGGCAACTACGAGCAGTACTTC
cdr3_aa: CASSEGGNYEQYF

clone_size: many
cdr3_length: 16
d_call: -
v_call: TRBV7-8
j_call: TRBJ2-7
cdr3_nt: TGTGCCAGCAGCTTGGGGGCCCTAGAGGGCTCCTACGAGCAGTACTTC
cdr3_aa: CASSLGALEGSYEQYF

clone_size: -
cdr3_length: 16
d_call: TRBD2
v_call: TRBV20-1
j_call: TRBJ2-7
cdr3_nt: TGCAGTGCCCGTCCGTCCGGGACTATAGACTCCTACGAGCAGTACTTC
cdr3_aa: CSARPSGTIDSYEQYF

clone_size: -
cdr3_length: 14
d_call: -
v_call: TRBV10-3
j_call: TRBJ1-1
cdr3_nt: TGTGCCATCAGTGAGCCCTCAGGGCCAACTGAAGCTTTCTTT
cdr3_aa: CAISEPSGPTEAFF

clone_size: -
cdr3_length: 14
d_call: -
v_call: TRBV4-1
j_call: TRBJ2-5
cdr3_nt: TGTGCCAGCAGCCAAGAGGTCCGGGGAGAGACCCAGTACTTC
cdr3_aa: CASSQEVRGETQYF

clone_size: -
cdr3_length: 15
d_call: TRBD1
v_call: TRBV11-3
j_call: TRBJ2-1
cdr3_nt: TGTGCCAGCAGCTTAAGGACAGGGACTTACAATGAGCAGTTCTTC
cdr3_aa: CASSLRTGTYNEQFF

clone_size: -
cdr3_length: 13
d_call: -
v_call: TRBV7-7
j_call: TRBJ2-5
cdr3_nt: TGTGCCAGCAGCTACTTAGGGTCAGAGACCCAGTACTTC
cdr3_aa: CASSYLGSETQYF

clone_size: -
cdr3_length: 15
d_call: -
v_call: TRBV10-3
j_call: TRBJ1-2
cdr3_nt: TGTGCCATCAGTGAGACCAAACTGGATAACTATGGCTACACCTTC
cdr3_aa: CAISETKLDNYGYTF

clone_size: few
cdr3_length: 14
d_call: -
v_call: TRBV9
j_call: TRBJ2-1
cdr3_nt: TGTGCCAGCAGCGGGCTACAATCCTACAATGAGCAGTTCTTC
cdr3_aa: CASSGLQSYNEQFF

clone_size: few
cdr3_length: 13
d_call: -
v_call: TRBV7-2
j_call: TRBJ2-7
cdr3_nt: TGTGCCAGCAGCGCGGACGCCTCCTACGAGCAGTACTTC
cdr3_aa: CASSADASYEQYF

clone_size: -
cdr3_length: 17
d_call: TRBD2
v_call: TRBV7-2
j_call: TRBJ2-1
cdr3_nt: TGTGCCAGCAGCTTATTACTAGCGGTCCTCTCCTACAATGAGCAGTTCTTC
cdr3_aa: CASSLLLAVLSYNEQFF

clone_size: -
cdr3_length: 13
d_call: -
v_call: TRBV15
j_call: TRBJ1-5
cdr3_nt: TGTGCCACGGACAGAGTTAGCAATCAGCCCCAGCATTTT
cdr3_aa: CATDRVSNQPQHF

clone_size: -
cdr3_length: 14
d_call: -
v_call: TRBV12-3/TRBV12-4
j_call: TRBJ2-4
cdr3_nt: TGTGCCAGCACGAAAGGGGGGGCCAAAAACATTCAGTACTTC
cdr3_aa: CASTKGGAKNIQYF

clone_size: many
cdr3_length: 15
d_call: -
v_call: TRBV7-2
j_call: TRBJ1-1
cdr3_nt: TGTGCCAGCAGCTTATTAGGATCGATGAACACTGAAGCTTTCTTT
cdr3_aa: CASSLLGSMNTEAFF

clone_size: few
cdr3_length: 14
d_call: TRBD1
v_call: TRBV6-6
j_call: TRBJ1-2
cdr3_nt: TGTGCCAGCAGGACGGGACAGGCCTACTATGGCTACACCTTC
cdr3_aa: CASRTGQAYYGYTF

clone_size: -
cdr3_length: 14
d_call: TRBD1
v_call: TRBV11-2
j_call: TRBJ1-4
cdr3_nt: TGTGCCAGCAGCTTAGAGACAGGGAATGAAAAACTGTTTTTT
cdr3_aa: CASSLETGNEKLFF

clone_size: many
cdr3_length: 13
d_call: -
v_call: TRBV6-2/TRBV6-3
j_call: TRBJ2-7
cdr3_nt: TGTGCCAGCAGCTCATTAAGCTCGTACGAGCAGTACTTC
cdr3_aa: CASSSLSSYEQYF

clone_size: few
cdr3_length: 15
d_call: -
v_call: TRBV12-5
j_call: TRBJ1-5
cdr3_nt: TGTGCTAGTGGTTACGGACGTCAGTCGGTCCAGCCCCAGCATTTT
cdr3_aa: CASGYGRQSVQPQHF

clone_size: -
cdr3_length: 12
d_call: -
v_call: TRBV6-1
j_call: TRBJ2-2
cdr3_nt: TGTGCCAGCAGTACCGGACTCGGGGAGCTGTTTTTT
cdr3_aa: CASSTGLGELFF

clone_size: -
cdr3_length: 14
d_call: TRBD2
v_call: TRBV19
j_call: TRBJ2-7
cdr3_nt: TGTGCCACCTCTCCCGGGAGGTTTGTCTACGAGCAGTACTTC
cdr3_aa: CATSPGRFVYEQYF

clone_size: -
cdr3_length: 13
d_call: -
v_call: TRBV6-2/TRBV6-3
j_call: TRBJ2-5
cdr3_nt: TGTGCCAGCAGTTGGGGCGGAAAAGAGACCCAGTACTTC
cdr3_aa: CASSWGGKETQYF

clone_size: few
cdr3_length: 10
d_call: -
v_call: TRBV6-2/TRBV6-3
j_call: TRBJ2-1
cdr3_nt: TGTGCCAGCGGGTTTTATGAGCAGTTCTTC
cdr3_aa: CASGFYEQFF

clone_size: -
cdr3_length: 15
d_call: -
v_call: TRBV20-1
j_call: TRBJ1-6
cdr3_nt: TGCAGTGCTAGAGATCGTACGACAGCCGATTCACCCCTCCACTTT
cdr3_aa: CSARDRTTADSPLHF

clone_size: -
cdr3_length: 16
d_call: TRBD1
v_call: TRBV2
j_call: TRBJ1-2
cdr3_nt: TGTGCCAGCACCCAGGACAGGTACCGCTCCATGGATGGCTACACCTTC
cdr3_aa: CASTQDRYRSMDGYTF

clone_size: few
cdr3_length: 15
d_call: TRBD2
v_call: TRBV20-1
j_call: TRBJ2-5
cdr3_nt: TGCAGTGCTAGGAGGGCGGGAGGGAACCAAGAGACCCAGTACTTC
cdr3_aa: CSARRAGGNQETQYF

clone_size: -
cdr3_length: 15
d_call: -
v_call: TRBV12-5
j_call: TRBJ2-1
cdr3_nt: TGTGCTAGTGGTTTGGACAGGGCGTCGGGCGGTAGGAAGTTCTTC
cdr3_aa: CASGLDRASGGRKFF

clone_size: few
cdr3_length: 13
d_call: TRBD2
v_call: TRBV7-2
j_call: TRBJ2-1
cdr3_nt: TGTGCCAGCAGCTCGGGACTAGCGGGAGAGCAGTTCTTC
cdr3_aa: CASSSGLAGEQFF

clone_size: -
cdr3_length: 14
d_call: -
v_call: TRBV15
j_call: TRBJ2-7
cdr3_nt: TGTGCCACCAGCAGGGTGATGGCTGGGAGCGAGCAGTACTTC
cdr3_aa: CATSRVMAGSEQYF

clone_size: -
cdr3_length: 15
d_call: -
v_call: TRBV7-6
j_call: TRBJ2-3
cdr3_nt: TGTGCCAGCAGACTGTCCAGGCATTCCACAGATACGCAGTATTTT
cdr3_aa: CASRLSRHSTDTQYF

clone_size: -
cdr3_length: 15
d_call: TRBD1
v_call: TRBV7-2
j_call: TRBJ2-2
cdr3_nt: TGTGCCAGCAGTCCCGGGACAGGGTTTACCGGGGAGCTGTTTTTT
cdr3_aa: CASSPGTGFTGELFF

clone_size: few
cdr3_length: 17
d_call: -
v_call: TRBV6-1
j_call: TRBJ1-2
cdr3_nt: TGTGCCAGCAGTTTCCTCGCGGACCTCACCTTTAACTATGGCTACACCTTC
cdr3_aa: CASSFLADLTFNYGYTF

clone_size: -
cdr3_length: 20
d_call: -
v_call: TRBV10-3
j_call: TRBJ2-6
cdr3_nt: TGTGCCATCAGTGAGTCGAGTGGGGCCCCTTCTCGCTCTGGGGCCAACGTCCTGACTTTC
cdr3_aa: CAISESSGAPSRSGANVLTF

clone_size: -
cdr3_length: 14
d_call: -
v_call: TRBV6-5
j_call: TRBJ2-1
cdr3_nt: TGTGCCAGCAGTTATAGGCTAGCCTACAATGAGCAGTTCTTC
cdr3_aa: CASSYRLAYNEQFF

clone_size: -
cdr3_length: 14
d_call: -
v_call: TRBV11-2
j_call: TRBJ2-1
cdr3_nt: TGTGCCAGCAGTGGGACCGGGCCCTACAATGAGCAGTTCTTC
cdr3_aa: CASSGTGPYNEQFF

clone_size: -
cdr3_length: 17
d_call: -
v_call: TRBV6-2/TRBV6-3
j_call: TRBJ2-7
cdr3_nt: TGTGCCAGCAGTCCTCGTGTCGGTACACCTGGGATGAGGGAGCAGTACTTC
cdr3_aa: CASSPRVGTPGMREQYF

clone_size: few
cdr3_length: 11
d_call: -
v_call: TRBV7-9
j_call: TRBJ2-7
cdr3_nt: TGTGCCAGCGGACCAGGGTTCGAGCAGTACTTC
cdr3_aa: CASGPGFEQYF

clone_size: few
cdr3_length: 16
d_call: -
v_call: TRBV6-6
j_call: TRBJ2-7
cdr3_nt: TGTGCCAGCAGAGGGGGAGGCGGGGGTCATTCCTACGAGCAGTACTTC
cdr3_aa: CASRGGGGGHSYEQYF

clone_size: -
cdr3_length: 15
d_call: -
v_call: TRBV11-2
j_call: TRBJ2-1
cdr3_nt: TGTGCCAGCAGCCACCCCCCGGGGCGATACAATGAGCAGTTCTTC
cdr3_aa: CASSHPPGRYNEQFF

clone_size: few
cdr3_length: 14
d_call: -
v_call: TRBV7-2
j_call: TRBJ2-7
cdr3_nt: TGTGCCAGCAGCTACGAACGGGACACGGACGCGCAGTACTTC
cdr3_aa: CASSYERDTDAQYF

clone_size: many
cdr3_length: 14
d_call: -
v_call: TRBV7-2
j_call: TRBJ2-4
cdr3_nt: TGTGCCAGCAGCCCAGGGAGCGCCAAAAACATTCAGTACTTC
cdr3_aa: CASSPGSAKNIQYF

clone_size: many
cdr3_length: 13
d_call: -
v_call: TRBV7-2
j_call: TRBJ2-7
cdr3_nt: TGTGCCAGCAGCCAAACTAGCTTCAACGAGCAGTACTTC
cdr3_aa: CASSQTSFNEQYF

clone_size: -
cdr3_length: 13
d_call: TRBD1
v_call: TRBV12-3/TRBV12-4
j_call: TRBJ2-7
cdr3_nt: TGTGCCAGCCGGAGACAGGGATTCGGCGAGCAGTACTTC
cdr3_aa: CASRRQGFGEQYF

clone_size: few
cdr3_length: 15
d_call: -
v_call: TRBV6-1
j_call: TRBJ2-1
cdr3_nt: TGTGCCAGCAGTGAAGGCCCGGGGGCGTACAATGAGCAGTTCTTC
cdr3_aa: CASSEGPGAYNEQFF

clone_size: -
cdr3_length: 18
d_call: TRBD1
v_call: TRBV10-2
j_call: TRBJ1-6
cdr3_nt: TGCGCCAGCAGGAACCGGGACAGGGGGAGCTCCTATAATTCACCCCTCCACTTT
cdr3_aa: CASRNRDRGSSYNSPLHF

clone_size: -
cdr3_length: 12
d_call: -
v_call: TRBV12-3/TRBV12-4
j_call: TRBJ2-1
cdr3_nt: TGTGCCAGCGGAGACGCATACAATGAGCAGTTCTTC
cdr3_aa: CASGDAYNEQFF

clone_size: -
cdr3_length: 15
d_call: TRBD2
v_call: TRBV7-2
j_call: TRBJ2-3
cdr3_nt: TGTGCCAGCAGCGTGGAGAGTAGCGGGGGCGGTACGCAGTATTTT
cdr3_aa: CASSVESSGGGTQYF

clone_size: -
cdr3_length: 12
d_call: -
v_call: TRBV11-2
j_call: TRBJ1-1
cdr3_nt: TGTGCCAGCAGACAGTGGGACACTGAAGCTTTCTTT
cdr3_aa: CASRQWDTEAFF

clone_size: many
cdr3_length: 14
d_call: TRBD2
v_call: TRBV2
j_call: TRBJ2-1
cdr3_nt: TGTGCCAGCAGGCTAGCGGGAGGGCCGCCGGAGCAGTTCTTC
cdr3_aa: CASRLAGGPPEQFF

clone_size: many
cdr3_length: 13
d_call: TRBD2
v_call: TRBV7-2
j_call: TRBJ2-3
cdr3_nt: TGTGCCAGCAGCTTAGCGGGGACTAGAAGGCAGTATTTT
cdr3_aa: CASSLAGTRRQYF

clone_size: few
cdr3_length: 14
d_call: -
v_call: TRBV7-2
j_call: TRBJ2-1
cdr3_nt: TGTGCCAGCAGCTTAGGGAGCCTGGGCAATGAGCAGTTCTTC
cdr3_aa: CASSLGSLGNEQFF